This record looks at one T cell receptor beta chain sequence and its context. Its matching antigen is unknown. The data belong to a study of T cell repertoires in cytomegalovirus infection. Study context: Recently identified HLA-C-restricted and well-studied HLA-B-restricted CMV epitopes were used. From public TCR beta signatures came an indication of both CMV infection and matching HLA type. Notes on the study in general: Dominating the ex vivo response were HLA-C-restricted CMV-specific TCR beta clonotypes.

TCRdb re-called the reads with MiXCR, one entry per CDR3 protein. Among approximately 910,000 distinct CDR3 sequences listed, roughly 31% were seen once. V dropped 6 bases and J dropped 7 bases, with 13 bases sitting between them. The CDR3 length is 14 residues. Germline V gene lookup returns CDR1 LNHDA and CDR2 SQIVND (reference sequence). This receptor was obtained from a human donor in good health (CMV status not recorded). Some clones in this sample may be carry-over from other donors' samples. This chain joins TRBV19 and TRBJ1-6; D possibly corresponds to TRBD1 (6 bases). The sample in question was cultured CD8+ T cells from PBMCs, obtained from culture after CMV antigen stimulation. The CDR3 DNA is TGTGCCAGTAGCGCGGGACACCGAAATTCACCCCTCCACTTT. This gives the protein CASSAGHRNSPLHF. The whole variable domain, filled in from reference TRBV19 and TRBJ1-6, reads DGGITQSPKYLFRKEGQNVTLSCEQNLNHDAMYWYRQDPGQGLRLIYYSQIVNDFQKGDIAEGYSVSREKKESFPLTVTSAQKNPTAFYLCASSAGHRNSPLHFGNGTRLTVT.